One and the same sample provided the 6 T cell receptor beta chains below, sequenced in a study of OX40 agonist ivuxolimab in advanced cancers. Only in-frame clones appear in the TCRdb table, and some are missing; sequencing was by immunoSEQ multiplex PCR. The sample has more than 12,000 clones, 65% to 75% seen once. Sequencing used CD4+ or CD8+ T cells sorted from blood, obtained in a trial of the OX40 agonist ivuxolimab. All receptors come from an adult with an advanced solid tumor such as melanoma, head and neck, liver or kidney cancer.

V is TRBV19 and J is TRBJ2-1; 7 nucleotides match TRBD2. The germline V gene encodes CDR1 LNHDA and CDR2 SQIVND (reference sequence). This CDR3 spans 15 amino acids. Trimming at V came to 6 bases and at J to 7 bases, leaving 12 bases not matched to a gene. The CDR3 DNA is TGTGCCAGTAGATCCTGGGAGGGAATGGGGAATGAGCAGTTCTTC. This translates into CASRSWEGMGNEQFF. Variable domain in full (rest from reference TRBV19 and TRBJ2-1): DGGITQSPKYLFRKEGQNVTLSCEQNLNHDAMYWYRQDPGQGLRLIYYSQIVNDFQKGDIAEGYSVSREKKESFPLTVTSAQKNPTAFYLCASRSWEGMGNEQFFGPGTRLTVL.

There are a few counts of this clone. The gene calls are TRBV28 and TRBJ2-1; 8 bases align to TRBD2. J gave up 2 bases and V 4 bases, and 7 bases lay outside the gene matches. Germline assignment: CDR1 MDHEN and CDR2 SYDVKM. The CDR3 consists of 16 residues. The CDR3 reads CASSSQSGRTYNEQFF. The CDR3 bases are TGTGCCAGCAGTTCCCAGAGCGGGAGAACCTACAATGAGCAGTTCTTC.

The V gene is TRBV29-1, the J gene TRBJ2-7; 10 nucleotides line up with TRBD2. The CDR3 totals 12 residues. Germline trimming cut 7 bases from V and 2 bases from J; bases unmatched to any gene: 2. Germline V CDR1 and CDR2: SQVTM, ANQGSEA. The chain's CDR3 is CSGTSGTYEQYF. Written as DNA, the CDR3 is TGCAGCGGGACTAGCGGCACCTACGAGCAGTACTTC.

The chain has TRBV5-4 and TRBJ2-7; 7 positions agree with TRBD2. This CDR3 comprises 13 residues. The trim removed 5 bases at V and 2 bases at J, leaving 4 bases unmatched. Germline loops: CDR1 SGHNT, CDR2 YYREEE (reference sequence). CDR3 nucleotides: TGTGCCAGCAGTTCAGGACTAGCCTACGAGCAGTACTTC. It is translated as CASSSGLAYEQYF.

The chain carries TRBV29-1 and TRBJ2-7; 7 positions match TRBD1. The trim removed 2 bases at V and 0 bases at J, leaving 7 bases unmatched. Germline V CDR1 and CDR2: SQVTM, ANQGSEA. The CDR3 spans 15 residues. CDR3 residues: CSVEMTGLSSYEQYF. CDR3 DNA sequence: TGCAGCGTTGAAATGACAGGGTTGTCCTCCTACGAGCAGTACTTC.

The chain joins TRBV16 to TRBJ2-1, with D perhaps matching TRBD1 (5 bases). Germline lookup yields CDR1 KGHSY and CDR2 FQNENV. The CDR3 contains 16 residues. V gave up 7 bases and J gave up 0 bases, with 16 bases separating them. CDR3 in amino acids: CASTQGLPSSYNEQFF. As DNA, the CDR3 is TGTGCCAGCACCCAGGGTCTACCAAGCTCCTACAATGAGCAGTTCTTC.